A single sample gave rise to the 27 T cell receptor beta chains below, sequenced in a study of post-analysis software for immune sequencing data. Study outcomes and limitations: Patients carried a few TRBV segments more frequently than controls did, and TRBV5-6, TRBV5-1 and TRBV20-1 were among them.

For these receptors, no antigen is known. TCR beta cDNA libraries included unique molecular identifiers. TCRdb re-analysed the PCR reads in MiXCR, keeping a single row per CDR3 protein. This table has approximately 730,000 distinct CDR3 sequences, about 45% appearing once. Sequencing was done on a sample of blood. All receptors come from a girl aged 10-17 years with multiple sclerosis.

The V and J genes are TRBV7-9 and TRBJ2-7; 8 positions match TRBD1. From germline, CDR1 is SEHNR and CDR2 FQNEAQ (reference sequence). The CDR3 runs 16 residues. V was pared by 5 bases and J by 4 bases, with 13 bases of the junction left unmatched. This chain's CDR3 is CASSPRGQGFFYEQYF. In DNA, the CDR3 is TGTGCCAGCAGCCCTAGAGGACAGGGTTTTTTTTACGAGCAGTACTTC.

The chain carries TRBV28 and TRBJ2-2, with D tentatively TRBD2 (6 bases). Trimming removed 3 bases from V and 6 bases from J, with 17 bases in between. Germline values: CDR1 MDHEN, CDR2 SYDVKM. The CDR3 has 16 amino acids. The CDR3 sequence is CASSFLFAGGSGELFF. CDR3 nucleotide sequence: TGTGCCAGCAGTTTCCTATTCGCTGGGGGGTCCGGGGAGCTGTTTTTT.

DNA of the CDR3: TGTGCCAGCAGCTTGGGGGACAGGACCTACGAGCAGTACTTC. Encoded protein: CASSLGDRTYEQYF. This chain joins TRBV7-9 and TRBJ2-7, with 8 bases lining up with TRBD1. Germline loops: CDR1 SEHNR, CDR2 FQNEAQ (reference sequence). This CDR3 spans 14 amino acids. After removal of 3 bases from V and 2 bases from J, the junction contained 3 bases not matched to a gene.

About this clonotype itself: A junction end diverges from the germline sequence, so it may reflect a read error. The CDR3 DNA reads TGTGTCAGCAGTGAGGACAGGGGTTTTTCACCCCTCCACTTT. Its protein is CVSSEDRGFSPLHF. The rearrangement links TRBV2 to TRBJ1-6; 9 nucleotides line up with TRBD1. Germline CDR1 is SNHLY and CDR2 is FYNNEI. The CDR3 contains 14 residues.

In this sample, this clonotype turned up a few times. This chain joins TRBV20-1 and TRBJ2-1; the match to TRBD2 covers 8 bases. J was trimmed by 9 bases and V by 0 bases; bases with no gene match: 7. Germline loops: CDR1 DFQATT, CDR2 SNEGSKA (reference sequence). This CDR3 region has 14 residues. The CDR3 nucleotides read TGCAGTGCTAGAGATCGGGGGGGCAAGGGTGAGCAGTTCTTC. It is translated as CSARDRGGKGEQFF.

This rearrangement joins TRBV20-1 to TRBJ2-3; D ambiguous. The CDR3 spans 13 residues. Germline V gene lookup returns CDR1 DFQATT and CDR2 SNEGSKA (reference sequence). The V end was cut by 1 base, the J end by 2 bases, with 7 bases between. CDR3 sequence: CSARGPNTDTQYF. CDR3 bases: TGCAGTGCTAGAGGTCCGAACACAGATACGCAGTATTTT.

The chain links TRBV29-1 to TRBJ1-1; 8 bases are a match to TRBD1. J gave up 0 bases and V 6 bases, and 3 bases lay outside the gene matches. CDR3 size: 13 residues. Germline loops: CDR1 SQVTM, CDR2 ANQGSEA. The CDR3 loop reads CSVQGALNTEAFF. Written as DNA, the CDR3 is TGCAGCGTCCAGGGGGCGTTGAACACTGAAGCTTTCTTT.

This chain connects TRBV6-6 to TRBJ2-7, with D tentatively TRBD1 or TRBD2 (5 bases each). The CDR3 covers 14 residues. V gave up 4 bases and J gave up 7 bases, with 17 bases separating them. CDR1 is MNHNY and CDR2 is SVGAGI in the germline V gene (reference sequence). For the CDR3, the DNA is TGTGCCAGCAGTTCTTATCCCGGGGCGGGTGAGCAGTACTTC. Amino acid sequence: CASSSYPGAGEQYF.

The chain employs TRBV10-3 and TRBJ1-4, with D perhaps matching TRBD1 (6 bases). The length of the CDR3 is 15 residues. Trimming cost V 4 bases and J 5 bases, with 14 bases left between them. Germline V gene lookup returns CDR1 ENHRY and CDR2 SYGVKD. The CDR3 nucleotides read TGTGCCATCAGTGCCTTACAGGGACAAAATGAAAAACTGTTTTTT. Its translation is CAISALQGQNEKLFF.

In DNA form, the CDR3 reads TGCAGCGTTGAATGGCCAGGAGGAGAGCAGTACTTC. Encoded protein: CSVEWPGGEQYF. This chain connects TRBV29-1 to TRBJ2-7; maybe TRBD2 (5 bases). Trimming left V 2 bases short and J 7 bases short, with 12 bases between. CDR3 size: 12 residues. Germline lookup yields CDR1 SQVTM and CDR2 ANQGSEA.

J is TRBJ2-2 and V is TRBV28; D possibly corresponds to TRBD1 (5 bases). V lost 6 bases and J lost 4, with 12 bases in between. The CDR3 spans 14 residues. Germline CDR1 and CDR2: MDHEN and SYDVKM. The CDR3 loop reads CASSWGRATGELFF. Here the CDR3 DNA reads TGTGCCAGCAGCTGGGGCCGAGCCACCGGGGAGCTGTTTTTT.

This clonotype was seen a handful of times. This rearrangement joins TRBV6-2 or TRBV6-3 to TRBJ2-7; D ambiguous. CDR3 length: 16 residues. Germline V CDR1 and CDR2: MNHEY, SVGEGT. Between the trimmed V and J ends, which lost 8 bases and 3 bases, there was a span of 23 bases. The CDR3 sequence: CASVSLRLPDGYEQYF. The CDR3 nucleotides are TGTGCCAGCGTGTCCCTCCGTCTCCCCGACGGCTACGAGCAGTACTTC.

This chain joins TRBV6-2 or TRBV6-3 and TRBJ2-7; no reliable D call. Trimming shortened V by 5 bases and J by 3 bases, and 5 bases separated the two germline ends. CDR3 length: 11 residues. CDR1 and CDR2 (germline): MNHEY, SVGEGT. The CDR3 spells CASSIDYEQYF. CDR3 DNA sequence: TGTGCCAGCAGTATCGACTACGAGCAGTACTTC.

CDR3 protein: CASSLGSSAYNEQFF. The CDR3 nucleotides read TGTGCCAGCAGCTTAGGTTCTAGCGCCTACAATGAGCAGTTCTTC. The rearrangement joins TRBV7-9 to TRBJ2-1, with a weak D call TRBD2 (6 bases). There are 15 residues in the CDR3. The germline V gene has CDR1 SEHNR and CDR2 FQNEAQ (reference sequence). With 1 base removed from V and 2 bases from J, the gap between germline ends came to 9 bases.

J is TRBJ2-1 and V is TRBV4-2; D uncertain. This CDR3 comprises 17 residues. CDR1 and CDR2 (germline): LGHNA, YNFKEQ. Trimming took 0 bases from V and 0 from J, leaving 12 bases between them. The CDR3 spells CASSQERVQSSYNEQFF. The CDR3 DNA follows: TGTGCCAGCAGCCAAGAACGAGTCCAGAGCTCCTACAATGAGCAGTTCTTC.

This clonotype was observed a handful of times. The chain employs TRBV7-2 and TRBJ2-5; D may match TRBD1 or TRBD2 (5 bases each). Germline V CDR1 and CDR2: SGHTA, FQGNSA. V lost 5 bases and J lost 4, with 14 bases in between. This CDR3 has 14 residues. CDR3 loop: CASSPGLGVETQYF. CDR3 coding DNA: TGTGCCAGCAGCCCGGGGCTGGGCGTAGAGACCCAGTACTTC. The whole variable domain, remainder taken from reference TRBV7-2 and TRBJ2-5, is GAGVSQSPSNKVTEKGKDVELRCDPISGHTALYWYRQSLGQGLEFLIYFQGNSAPDKSGLPSDRFSAERTGGSVSTLTIQRTQQEDSAVYLCASSPGLGVETQYFGPGTRLLVL.

The chain recombines TRBV2 with TRBJ2-3; TRBD2 is a possible D gene (6 bases). CDR1 and CDR2 (germline): SNHLY, FYNNEI. With 2 bases removed from V and 5 bases from J, the gap between germline ends came to 14 bases. The CDR3 is 15 residues long. CDR3 amino acids: CASSESPGERDTQYF. CDR3 bases: TGTGCCAGCAGTGAATCCCCGGGAGAGCGAGATACGCAGTATTTT.

This clonotype has only a few counts. The J gene is TRBJ2-5, the V gene TRBV12-3 or TRBV12-4; D uncertain. V shed 4 bases and J shed 2 bases, with 8 bases lying between them. The CDR3 runs to 13 residues. This CDR3 reads CASSWLLQETQYF. In DNA, the CDR3 is TGTGCCAGCAGTTGGCTGTTACAAGAGACCCAGTACTTC.

This chain uses TRBV5-6 with TRBJ2-4; 14 nucleotides match TRBD2. The V segment lost 4 bases and the J segment 4 bases; nucleotides outside the gene matches: 10. The CDR3 covers 18 residues. Germline assignment: CDR1 SGHDT and CDR2 YYEEEE. CDR3 sequence reads: CASSRRTSGRWGKNIQYF. CDR3 DNA sequence: TGTGCCAGCAGCCGCAGGACTAGCGGGAGGTGGGGGAAAAACATTCAGTACTTC.

A few counts support this clonotype. The chain links TRBV28 to TRBJ2-3, with 10 nucleotides matching TRBD1. The CDR3 has 16 amino acids. V shed 8 bases, J shed 3 bases, and the junction held 11 bases outside the gene matches. Germline CDR1 is MDHEN and CDR2 is SYDVKM. The CDR3 sequence is CASQVLGTGVTDTQYF. DNA of the CDR3: TGTGCCAGCCAAGTGCTAGGGACAGGGGTGACAGATACGCAGTATTTT.

The J gene is TRBJ1-4, the V gene TRBV20-1; no reliable D call. CDR3 length: 14 residues. Trimming removed 6 bases at V and 0 bases at J, with 11 bases between. Germline V gene lookup returns CDR1 DFQATT and CDR2 SNEGSKA (reference sequence). The CDR3 DNA sequence: TGCAGTGCCCGAAGGTCTGCAACTAATGAAAAACTGTTTTTT. This codes for CSARRSATNEKLFF.

V usage is TRBV6-1 and J usage is TRBJ2-1; D unclear. V lost 7 bases, J lost 5 bases, and 6 bases lay in between. The CDR3 has 11 amino acids. CDR1 MNHNS and CDR2 SASEGT come from the germline V gene. This chain's CDR3 is CASKRNNEQFF. The CDR3 bases are TGTGCCAGCAAACGGAACAATGAGCAGTTCTTC.

The genes are TRBV29-1 and TRBJ2-5; 10 nucleotides agree with TRBD2. The CDR3 extends over 15 amino acids. Germline V lookup: CDR1 SQVTM, CDR2 ANQGSEA. The CDR3 protein is CSHRASGSSQETQYF. The CDR3 DNA is TGCAGTCACCGGGCTAGCGGGAGTTCGCAAGAGACCCAGTACTTC.

This clonotype was seen only a few times. The chain links TRBV6-2 or TRBV6-3 to TRBJ1-2, with D possibly matching TRBD1 (5 bases). CDR3 size: 13 residues. Germline loops: CDR1 MNHEY, CDR2 SVGEGT. V lost 4 bases and J lost 3, with 9 bases in between. CDR3 nucleotides: TGTGCCAGCAGTTTCGGGACGTACTATGGCTACACCTTC. The encoded protein is CASSFGTYYGYTF.

The chain carries TRBV10-3 and TRBJ2-1, with 10 bases matching TRBD2. The germline V gene has CDR1 ENHRY and CDR2 SYGVKD. J lost 8 bases, V lost 2 bases, and 21 bases had no gene match. The CDR3 has 20 amino acids. The CDR3 DNA reads TGTGCCATCAGTGAGCAAATGGAAGCCGGGACAGCGGGAGGGCTAGATGAGCAGTTCTTC. Its protein is CAISEQMEAGTAGGLDEQFF.

The V and J genes are TRBV5-1 and TRBJ1-6, with 11 bases matching TRBD1. Per the germline V gene, CDR1 is SGHRS and CDR2 is YFSETQ. The CDR3 spans 15 residues. With V trimmed by 4 bases and J by 6 bases, 3 bases remained unmatched. The chain's CDR3 is CASSIGTGGNSPLHF. In DNA, the CDR3 is TGCGCCAGCAGCATCGGGACAGGGGGTAATTCACCCCTCCACTTT.

The rearrangement links TRBV5-1 to TRBJ2-7; tentatively, D is TRBD1 or TRBD2 (5 bases each). Trimming stripped 2 bases from V and 0 bases from J, with 21 bases between. In germline, CDR1 is SGHRS, CDR2 YFSETQ. CDR3 length equals 18 residues. DNA for the CDR3: TGCGCCAGCAGCTTCAGGGCAGCGGTAACAGGAAACTCCTACGAGCAGTACTTC. Protein product: CASSFRAAVTGNSYEQYF.